The 9 T cell receptor beta chains below come from one sample, sequenced in a study of T cell changes during pregnancy in multiple sclerosis. Some clones are missing from TCRdb's copy, which holds only in-frame ones; the method was immunoSEQ multiplex PCR. The data show 44,000 or so clones, 90% seen once. Sequencing was performed on peripheral blood, taken in the first trimester of pregnancy. These receptors originate from a female donor in good health, enrolled as a control in a pregnancy study.

The CDR3 DNA sequence: TGTGCCAGTAGTATTATAAAGCTGGTCCTCGATCAGCCCCAGCATTTT. This translates into CASSIIKLVLDQPQHF. The rearrangement links TRBV19 to TRBJ1-5; D is unclear. Deletions cut 3 bases from V and 5 bases from J, with 17 bases between. The CDR3 totals 16 residues. Germline V gene sequence: CDR1 LNHDA, CDR2 SQIVND (reference sequence).

CDR3 amino acids: CASSPVAGKWENTGELFF. The DNA for the CDR3 is TGTGCCAGCTCACCAGTCGCGGGAAAGTGGGAGAACACCGGGGAGCTGTTTTTT. The chain links TRBV18 to TRBJ2-2; a possible D gene is TRBD2 (6 bases). This CDR3 spans 18 amino acids. Trimming cost V 2 bases and J 1 base, with 17 bases left between them. Per the germline V gene, CDR1 is KGHSH and CDR2 is LQKENI.

The CDR3 nucleotides are TGTGCCAGCAGCCGAGGACAGGGGGCTGCCTACGAGCAGTACTTC. It yields the protein CASSRGQGAAYEQYF. The chain carries TRBV7-2 and TRBJ2-7; 11 nucleotides line up with TRBD1. The CDR3 sequence is 15 residues long. Germline CDR1 is SGHTA and CDR2 is FQGNSA. J was trimmed by 2 bases and V by 5 bases; bases with no gene match: 5.

The J gene is TRBJ1-2, the V gene TRBV15; D is uncertain. The ends were cut back, 1 base at V and 3 bases at J, with 6 bases in the middle. This CDR3 comprises 13 residues. Germline V lookup: CDR1 LNHNV, CDR2 YYDKDF (reference sequence). The CDR3 region is CATSRVRDYGYTF. DNA of the CDR3: TGTGCCACCAGCAGAGTGCGGGACTATGGCTACACCTTC. The variable domain in full, completed from reference TRBV15 and TRBJ1-2, reads DAMVIQNPRYQVTQFGKPVTLSCSQTLNHNVMYWYQQKSSQAPKLLFHYYDKDFNNEADTPDNFQSRRPNTSFCFLDIRSPGLGDTAMYLCATSRVRDYGYTFGSGTRLTVV.

This clone has a single count. The rearrangement uses TRBV14 and TRBJ2-5; TRBD1 aligns across 7 bases. Germline CDR1 SGHDN, CDR2 FVKESK. This CDR3 comprises 13 residues. The V segment lost 10 bases and the J segment 5 bases; nucleotides outside the gene matches: 10. CDR3: CANLPGTAETQYF. DNA of the CDR3: TGTGCCAACCTACCCGGGACAGCGGAGACCCAGTACTTC.

The chain employs TRBV30 and TRBJ1-2, with 8 bases that match TRBD1. The V gene's germline CDR1 is GTSNPN and CDR2 SVGIG (reference sequence). The CDR3 sequence is 13 residues long. The junction had 3 bases not matched to a gene; V was cut back by 3 bases and J by 3 bases. The CDR3 spells CAWRETGDYGYTF. The DNA for the CDR3 is TGTGCCTGGAGAGAGACAGGGGACTATGGCTACACCTTC. Looking up the rest from reference TRBV30 and TRBJ1-2 gives the full variable domain: SQTIHQWPATLVQPVGSPLSLECTVEGTSNPNLYWYRQAAGRGLQLLFYSVGIGQISSEVPQNLSASRPQDRQFILSSKKLLLSDSGFYLCAWRETGDYGYTFGSGTRLTVV.

The rearrangement links TRBV11-2 to TRBJ2-1, with TRBD2 identical over 7 bases. V shed 6 bases, J shed 8 bases, and the junction held 19 bases outside the gene matches. Germline V gene sequence: CDR1 SGHAT, CDR2 FQNNGV. This CDR3 has 17 residues. The CDR3 is CASRMPGGRGLRDEQFF. CDR3 nucleotides: TGTGCCAGCAGGATGCCGGGCGGGAGAGGTCTTCGGGATGAGCAGTTCTTC.

The rearrangement uses TRBV5-8 and TRBJ2-2, with 8 bases lining up with TRBD2. Germline-derived CDR1 and CDR2 are SGHTS and YDEGEE. This CDR3 has 17 amino acids. V lost 4 bases, J lost 6 bases, and 14 bases stayed unmatched. In nucleotides, the CDR3 is TGTGCCAGCAGCACCGGTTGGCGGGGGGATGGCCCCGGGGAGCTGTTTTTT. Amino acid sequence: CASSTGWRGDGPGELFF.

This clone came up once. The gene calls are TRBV7-9 and TRBJ1-2; possibly TRBD1 for D (6 bases). Deletions cut 1 base from V and 0 bases from J, with 9 bases between. Germline CDR1 SEHNR, CDR2 FQNEAQ (reference sequence). The CDR3 extends over 15 amino acids. CDR3 in DNA: TGTGCCAGCAGCTTAGAACAGGGAGCTAACTATGGCTACACCTTC. Translating gives CASSLEQGANYGYTF. Full variable domain (missing parts from reference TRBV7-9 and TRBJ1-2): DTGVSQNPRHKITKRGQNVTFRCDPISEHNRLYWYRQTLGQGPEFLTYFQNEAQLEKSRLLSDRFSAERPKGSFSTLEIQRTEQGDSAMYLCASSLEQGANYGYTFGSGTRLTVV.